The next 18 T cell receptor beta chains were all read from a single sample in a study of shared clonotypes between healthy human individuals. Produced via immunoSEQ multiplex PCR; TCRdb's table is partial and in-frame only. Of 2.5 million or so clones listed, roughly 92% are singletons. The sequenced sample consisted of naive CD4+ T cells sorted from blood. The subset is: CD45RA+ positively selected. These receptors were collected from a young man in good health.

The chain carries TRBV11-2 and TRBJ2-7, with D tentatively TRBD1 or TRBD2 (6 bases each). Germline CDR1 and CDR2: SGHAT and FQNNGV. There are 15 residues in the CDR3. Deletions cut 0 bases from V and 4 bases from J, with 13 bases between. CDR3: CASSLEGGTGYEQYF. The CDR3 coding sequence is TGTGCCAGCAGCTTAGAGGGAGGTACAGGGTACGAGCAGTACTTC.

The chain couples TRBV10-2 to TRBJ2-5; no definite D call. V was pared by 5 bases and J by 4 bases, with 14 bases between. From germline, CDR1 is WSHSY and CDR2 SAAADI. The CDR3 has 14 amino acids. The CDR3 DNA is TGCGCCAGCAGTTTAGGCCGGTGGGGAGAGACCCAGTACTTC. Protein: CASSLGRWGETQYF.

This chain uses TRBV9 with TRBJ2-5; 10 bases map to TRBD2. Germline loops: CDR1 SGDLS, CDR2 YYNGEE. V dropped 4 bases and J dropped 5; count of bases not matched to a gene: 11. The CDR3 is 16 residues long. The chain's CDR3 is CASSLLSSGSWETQYF. The CDR3 DNA reads as TGTGCCAGCAGCCTACTCTCTAGCGGGAGCTGGGAGACCCAGTACTTC.

The chain is built from TRBV14 and TRBJ2-3; 8 nucleotides line up with TRBD2. J gave up 7 bases and V 0 bases, and 3 bases lay outside the gene matches. There are 14 residues in the CDR3. From germline, CDR1 is SGHDN and CDR2 FVKESK. The CDR3 loop reads CASSQDRGGHTQYF. The DNA of the CDR3 is TGTGCCAGCAGCCAAGATCGCGGGGGGCATACGCAGTATTTT. The full variable domain, its missing parts supplied by reference TRBV14 and TRBJ2-3, is EAGVTQFPSHSVIEKGQTVTLRCDPISGHDNLYWYRRVMGKEIKFLLHFVKESKQDESGMPNNRFLAERTGGTYSTLKVQPAELEDSGVYFCASSQDRGGHTQYFGPGTRLTVL.

The chain's CDR3 is CASSNKVGREAYNEQFF. DNA for the CDR3: TGTGCCAGCAGCAACAAAGTGGGGCGGGAGGCCTACAATGAGCAGTTCTTC. The chain couples TRBV7-9 to TRBJ2-1; 8 bases agree with TRBD2. The length of the CDR3 is 17 residues. The germline V gene encodes CDR1 SEHNR and CDR2 FQNEAQ (reference sequence). The V gene end was trimmed by 5 bases and the J gene end by 2 bases; junction bases not matched to a gene: 11.

The chain employs TRBV5-6 and TRBJ1-6, with D hard to call. Deletions cut 0 bases from V and 7 bases from J, with 11 bases between. CDR3 size: 15 residues. Germline values: CDR1 SGHDT, CDR2 YYEEEE. The CDR3 reads CASSLGAGLNSPLHF. For the CDR3, the DNA is TGTGCCAGCAGCTTGGGGGCAGGTTTGAATTCACCCCTCCACTTT.

V usage is TRBV30 and J usage is TRBJ2-2, with D perhaps matching TRBD1 (5 bases). This CDR3 comprises 13 residues. CDR1 and CDR2 from the germline V gene are GTSNPN and SVGIG (reference sequence). With 5 bases removed from V and 0 bases from J, the gap between germline ends came to 7 bases. For the CDR3, the DNA is TGTGCCTGGGGGGCCGCGAACACCGGGGAGCTGTTTTTT. Translating it yields CAWGAANTGELFF.

This clone has only one observation. This sample also contains other DNA sequences that code for the same CDR3. The chain employs TRBV7-9 and TRBJ2-7; weak D call: TRBD1 (5 bases). Germline CDR1 SEHNR, CDR2 FQNEAQ (reference sequence). CDR3 length: 13 amino acids. Trimming pared 1 base from V and 2 bases from J, leaving 6 bases between. The CDR3 DNA sequence: TGTGCCAGCAGCTTAGTAGGGGCCTACGAGCAGTACTTC. Translating it yields CASSLVGAYEQYF.

As for this clone: At one end the junction does not follow the germline gene, possibly because of a read error. The chain carries TRBV7-7 and TRBJ1-3; 7 bases line up with TRBD1. Germline V gene sequence: CDR1 SSHAT, CDR2 FNYEAQ (reference sequence). The CDR3 length is 14 residues. DNA for the CDR3: TGTGCTAGCAGCTCGGGGACAGAGGGAAACACCATATATTTT. As protein: CASSSGTEGNTIYF.

In its sample, this clone was seen a few times. Other DNA sequences within the sample encode an identical CDR3. This chain links TRBV7-2 with TRBJ2-5; maybe TRBD1 (5 bases). The CDR3 contains 13 residues. Germline values: CDR1 SGHTA, CDR2 FQGNSA. V was pared by 1 base and J by 4 bases, with 7 bases between. CDR3 protein: CASSLGQRETQYF. The CDR3 bases are TGTGCCAGCAGCTTAGGACAGCGAGAGACCCAGTACTTC.

This clone was seen a single time. This chain connects TRBV10-3 to TRBJ2-7; 7 bases match TRBD2. The CDR3 runs 13 residues. Germline assignment: CDR1 ENHRY and CDR2 SYGVKD. Germline trimming cut 7 bases from V and 6 bases from J; bases unmatched to any gene: 9. CDR3 nucleotide sequence: TGTGCCATCACCAAGGGAGGGGAGGGCGAGCAGTACTTC. This sequence encodes CAITKGGEGEQYF.

The genes are TRBV11-3 and TRBJ2-3; TRBD2 aligns across 12 bases. Germline loops: CDR1 SGHNT, CDR2 YENEEA. V gave up 4 bases and J gave up 5 bases; unmatched junction bases: 1. The CDR3 spans 14 residues. DNA of the CDR3: TGTGCCAGCAGCTCGGGACTAGCGGGAGATACGCAGTATTTT. This sequence encodes CASSSGLAGDTQYF.

The rearrangement links TRBV4-3 to TRBJ2-7; D is possibly TRBD2 (6 bases). Germline V gene data show CDR1 as LGHNA and CDR2 as YSLEER. This CDR3 has 14 amino acids. Trimming shortened V by 0 bases and J by 5 bases, and 11 bases separated the two germline ends. CDR3 sequence: CASSQEDGGHEQYF. The CDR3 bases are TGCGCCAGCAGCCAAGAAGACGGGGGTCACGAGCAGTACTTC.

This chain uses TRBV7-9 with TRBJ2-3, with a tentative D call TRBD1 (6 bases). V lost 0 bases and J lost 0, with 10 bases in between. The germline V gene encodes CDR1 SEHNR and CDR2 FQNEAQ (reference sequence). The CDR3 has 16 amino acids. CDR3 protein: CASSLAGASSTDTQYF. CDR3 in DNA: TGTGCCAGCAGCTTAGCGGGGGCCTCCAGCACAGATACGCAGTATTTT.

This chain joins TRBV18 and TRBJ1-1; perhaps TRBD1 as D (6 bases). Germline loops: CDR1 KGHSH, CDR2 LQKENI. This CDR3 has 14 amino acids. The V end was cut by 6 bases, the J end by 3 bases, with 14 bases between. The CDR3 DNA reads as TGTGCCAGCTCTTCACAGGGCTGGGACACTGAAGCTTTCTTT. It is translated as CASSSQGWDTEAFF. Full variable domain (remainder filled in from reference TRBV18 and TRBJ1-1): NAGVMQNPRHLVRRRGQEARLRCSPMKGHSHVYWYRQLPEEGLKFMVYLQKENIIDESGMPKERFSAEFPKEGPSILRIQQVVRGDSAAYFCASSSQGWDTEAFFGQGTRLTVV.

The chain recombines TRBV19 with TRBJ1-2; TRBD1 matches 7 bases. This CDR3 region has 16 residues. Germline V gene data show CDR1 as LNHDA and CDR2 as SQIVND (reference sequence). J gave up 4 bases and V 5 bases, and 13 bases lay outside the gene matches. The CDR3 here is CASSGTRTGGVYGYTF. Written as DNA, the CDR3 is TGTGCCAGTAGTGGAACCCGGACAGGAGGGGTCTATGGCTACACCTTC.

The CDR3 bases are TGCGCCAGCAGCCAAGATGAAGGGCCCGGAAAACTGTTTTTT. This codes for CASSQDEGPGKLFF. The rearrangement uses TRBV4-1 and TRBJ1-4, with D uncertain. The CDR3 has 14 amino acids. Germline CDR1 is MGHRA and CDR2 is YSYEKL. Trimming stripped 0 bases from V and 10 bases from J, with 12 bases between.

The V gene is TRBV5-4, the J gene TRBJ1-4; TRBD1 is a possible D gene (6 bases). Per the germline V gene, CDR1 is SGHNT and CDR2 is YYREEE (reference sequence). V was pared by 3 bases and J by 0 bases, with 12 bases between. The CDR3 length is 16 residues. Written as DNA, the CDR3 is TGTGCCAGCAGCTCCCGGGGGGCTACAACTAATGAAAAACTGTTTTTT. Translation gives CASSSRGATTNEKLFF.